What follows is one TCR beta chain and its context. TCRdb's copy holds only in-frame clones and misses some; the assay was immunoSEQ multiplex PCR. The table lists about 980,000 clones, around 80% of them singletons. This sample was taken from a study of shared clonotypes between healthy human individuals. CDR3 length equals 13 residues. The V gene's germline CDR1 is MGHDK and CDR2 SYGVNS. V lost 4 bases and J lost 8, with 11 bases in between. V usage is TRBV25-1 and J usage is TRBJ1-4; tentatively, D is TRBD1 (6 bases). The TCR originated in a man aged 18 to 30 in good health. The sequencing input was memory CD4+ T cells sorted from blood. Regarding subset: CD45RA-negative fraction. CDR3 loop: CASSGTGKEKLFF. The DNA of the CDR3 is TGTGCCAGCAGTGGAACAGGGAAGGAAAAACTGTTTTTT.